Listed below are T cell receptor beta chains from one sample, sequenced in a study of early T cells in non-severe SARS-CoV-2 infection. MiXCR was run by TCRdb on the 5' RACE reads, yielding one entry per CDR3 protein. Altogether about 64,000 distinct CDR3 sequences are present, roughly a sixth being singletons, with the ten largest covering more than 7.5%. The source material was whole blood, sampled at baseline. The receptors shown here come from an adult who was a healthcare worker with PCR-confirmed SARS-CoV-2 infection or an uninfected control (not recorded which). Both conserved end residues are part of each CDR3. The D gene is left open where the match is weak. Clone size is shown for a subset of rows, as once, few, many or a class of expanded clone.

>-|TRBV3-1|TRBJ2-7|few
CASSPLTGGEQYF
TGTGCCAGCAGCCCCCTGACAGGCGGCGAGCAGTACTTC
>-|TRBV11-2|TRBJ2-6|-
CASSLGGSGANVLTF
TGTGCCAGCAGCTTAGGTGGCTCTGGGGCCAACGTCCTGACTTTC
>TRBD1|TRBV7-2|TRBJ2-7|few
CASSPSRDRPYEQYF
TGTGCCAGCAGCCCTAGCCGGGACAGACCCTACGAGCAGTACTTC
>-|TRBV4-3|TRBJ2-6|-
CASGQNSGANVLTF
TGCGCCAGCGGACAAAACTCTGGGGCCAACGTCCTGACTTTC
>-|TRBV20-1|TRBJ2-7|-
CSAADSYEQYF
TGCAGTGCCGCTGACAGCTACGAGCAGTACTTC
>-|TRBV7-9|TRBJ2-7|-
CASSPLGSRDVGSYEQYF
TGTGCCAGCAGCCCCCTGGGCAGTAGGGACGTAGGCTCCTACGAGCAGTACTTC
>-|TRBV7-2|TRBJ2-3|-
CASSLGGQRTDTQYF
TGTGCCAGCAGCTTAGGTGGCCAGCGCACAGATACGCAGTATTTT
>TRBD1|TRBV12-3/TRBV12-4|TRBJ2-5|few
CASSLVTGVQETQYF
TGTGCCAGCAGTTTGGTTACAGGGGTACAAGAGACCCAGTACTTC
>TRBD1|TRBV10-2|TRBJ2-7|-
CASMRTGEITYEQYF
TGCGCCAGCATGAGGACAGGGGAAATAACCTACGAGCAGTACTTC
>-|TRBV18|TRBJ2-3|few
CASGRGTDTQYF
TGTGCCAGTGGGCGGGGCACAGATACGCAGTATTTT